This T cell receptor (delta chain) appears in the sequencing data of a study of γδ T cells in repeated Plasmodium falciparum infection. There are many counts of this clone. The CDR3 runs 20 residues. The V end was cut by 2 bases, the J end by 6 bases, with 31 bases between. Germline lookup yields CDR1 TSWWSYY and CDR2 QGS. TCRdb used CATT to re-call clones from the multiplex PCR reads. Of around 46,000 delta-chain clones listed, around 1.6% were seen once; the top ten hold about 8.3%. Vgamma9/Vdelta2+ and Vdelta2-negative gammadelta T cells were flow-sorted from PBMC for bulk sequencing. The TCR originated in a pool of human donors (malaria-infected and uninfected, not separated). Sequencing used gamma-delta T cells from blood. This chain joins TRDV1 and TRDJ1, with a weak D call TRDD3 (5 bases). The CDR3 DNA reads as TGTGCTCTTGGGGAATCTACCCTCCCGTGGGGACCCAGGGGGTCCTATAAACTCATCTTT. Its translation: CALGESTLPWGPRGSYKLIF.